Shown below are 16 T cell receptor beta chains from a single sample sequenced in a study of graft-versus-host responses after intestinal transplantation. Profiling relied on immunoSEQ multiplex PCR, and the TCRdb table lists in-frame clones only, not all of them. The sample holds just under 90,000 clones, less than 90% seen once. For these TCRs, the target antigens are not known. Sequencing used unstimulated CD8+ T cells sorted from spleen or lymph node cells, obtained before intestinal transplant. All receptors derive from a human donor who received an intestinal transplant.

The rearrangement joins TRBV18 to TRBJ2-7, with D possibly called TRBD1 or TRBD2 (5 bases each). The germline V gene has CDR1 KGHSH and CDR2 LQKENI. The CDR3 is 17 residues long. Trimming pared 2 bases from V and 0 bases from J, leaving 17 bases between. The CDR3, as DNA: TGTGCCAGCTCACCAGATGATCCGGGGCTGAGCTCCTACGAGCAGTACTTC. Translation gives CASSPDDPGLSSYEQYF.

The chain has TRBV28 and TRBJ2-1, with TRBD2 matching over 7 bases. Germline loops: CDR1 MDHEN, CDR2 SYDVKM. The CDR3 is 14 residues long. The V gene end was trimmed by 0 bases and the J gene end by 6 bases; junction bases not matched to a gene: 2. CDR3 in DNA: TGTGCCAGCAGTTTATGGTGGGGGGGCAATGAGCAGTTCTTC. Protein: CASSLWWGGNEQFF.

The chain recombines TRBV6-5 with TRBJ2-1; D call uncertain. Trimming left V 2 bases short and J 0 bases short, with 8 bases between. The germline V gene encodes CDR1 MNHEY and CDR2 SVGAGI. This CDR3 has 15 residues. The CDR3 DNA follows: TGTGCCAGCAGTTACGGCGAAAGCTCCTACAATGAGCAGTTCTTC. Translating it yields CASSYGESSYNEQFF.

The V and J genes are TRBV10-3 and TRBJ2-5, with 14 bases lining up with TRBD2. CDR1 and CDR2 from the germline V gene are ENHRY and SYGVKD. V lost 2 bases to trimming and J lost 5 bases; unmatched junction nucleotides: 13. The CDR3 is 19 amino acids. This CDR3 is CAISEALTPGLAGVETQYF. The CDR3 DNA follows: TGTGCCATCAGTGAGGCGTTAACACCGGGACTAGCGGGGGTGGAGACCCAGTACTTC.

The chain carries TRBV13 and TRBJ1-1; possible D gene TRBD1, 5 bases. V lost 5 bases and J lost 1, with 14 bases in between. Germline V gene lookup returns CDR1 PRHDT and CDR2 FYEKMQ (reference sequence). The CDR3 spans 15 residues. As DNA, the CDR3 is TGTGCCAGCAGCCCTAATAGACAGACGAACACTGAAGCTTTCTTT. Protein: CASSPNRQTNTEAFF.

The genes are TRBV18 and TRBJ2-3; TRBD1 matches 7 bases. Looked up from germline, CDR1 is KGHSH and CDR2 is LQKENI. The trim removed 2 bases at V and 2 bases at J, leaving 10 bases unmatched. The CDR3 runs to 17 residues. Here the CDR3 DNA reads TGTGCCAGCTCACCATGGACAGGCCCCCAAGTCACAGATACGCAGTATTTT. Translation: CASSPWTGPQVTDTQYF.

The chain uses TRBV12-5 and TRBJ1-6, with D hard to call. CDR1 LGHNT and CDR2 FRNRAP come from the germline V gene. Trimming took 2 bases from V and 0 from J, leaving 2 bases between them. The CDR3 is made up of 14 amino acids. The CDR3 nucleotides are TGTGCTAGTGGTTTGAGCTCCTATAATTCACCCCTCCACTTT. The encoded protein is CASGLSSYNSPLHF.

This clone was detected only once. J is TRBJ1-1 and V is TRBV7-9, with TRBD1 matching over 9 bases. Germline V gene sequence: CDR1 SEHNR, CDR2 FQNEAQ (reference sequence). Trimming removed 1 base from V and 7 bases from J; junction bases left unmatched: 7. CDR3 size: 15 residues. For the CDR3, the DNA is TGTGCCAGCAGCTTAGACAGGGGGCGCGAAGTTGAAGCTTTCTTT. It translates to CASSLDRGREVEAFF. Combining the CDR3 with reference TRBV7-9 and TRBJ1-1 gives the whole variable domain DTGVSQNPRHKITKRGQNVTFRCDPISEHNRLYWYRQTLGQGPEFLTYFQNEAQLEKSRLLSDRFSAERPKGSFSTLEIQRTEQGDSAMYLCASSLDRGREVEAFFGQGTRLTVV.

The rearrangement uses TRBV15 and TRBJ2-4, with TRBD1 matching 9 bases. The CDR3 spans 22 residues. V lost 0 bases and J lost 0; bases outside the gene matches: 18. Germline CDR1 reads LNHNV; CDR2 reads YYDKDF (reference sequence). The CDR3 DNA is TGTGCCACCAGCAGAGAAGTGCACCGGGACAGGGTGAGGGAACGAGCCAAAAACATTCAGTACTTC. Its protein is CATSREVHRDRVRERAKNIQYF.

The gene calls are TRBV6-1 and TRBJ1-2; D is undetermined. The CDR3 is 13 residues long. V was clipped by 3 bases and J by 4 bases, with 9 bases between them. Per germline, CDR1 MNHNS and CDR2 SASEGT. CDR3 bases: TGTGCCAGCAGTGACAGTATAGCCTATGGCTACACCTTC. It yields the protein CASSDSIAYGYTF.

The rearrangement uses TRBV2 and TRBJ2-5; D is unclear. Germline loops: CDR1 SNHLY, CDR2 FYNNEI. The CDR3 is 14 residues long. Trimming left V 2 bases short and J 2 bases short, with 9 bases between. The CDR3 coding sequence is TGTGCCAGCAGTGAAAACCCAGGTCAAGAGACCCAGTACTTC. Amino acids: CASSENPGQETQYF. The full variable domain, its missing parts supplied by reference TRBV2 and TRBJ2-5, is EPEVTQTPSHQVTQMGQEVILRCVPISNHLYFYWYRQILGQKVEFLVSFYNNEISEKSEIFDDQFSVERPDGSNFTLKIRSTKLEDSAMYFCASSENPGQETQYFGPGTRLLVL.

V is TRBV10-3 and J is TRBJ2-7, with TRBD1 matching 9 bases. Germline lookup yields CDR1 ENHRY and CDR2 SYGVKD. The CDR3 has 11 amino acids. The CDR3 nucleotides read TGTGGGGTACAGGGGGCGGGTGAGCAGTACTTC. This codes for CGVQGAGEQYF.

This sequence joins TRBV5-1 and TRBJ2-7; D is undetermined. The V gene's germline CDR1 is SGHRS and CDR2 YFSETQ. CDR3 length: 14 amino acids. The V end lost 1 base, the J end lost 3 bases, and 11 bases lay between the germline ends. Here the CDR3 DNA reads TGCGCCAGCAGCTTGTCGCGGAGCCACTACGAGCAGTACTTC. Protein product: CASSLSRSHYEQYF. The full variable domain, its missing parts supplied by reference TRBV5-1 and TRBJ2-7, is KAGVTQTPRYLIKTRGQQVTLSCSPISGHRSVSWYQQTPGQGLQFLFEYFSETQRNKGNFPGRFSGRQFSNSRSEMNVSTLELGDSALYLCASSLSRSHYEQYFGPGTRLTVT.

The chain carries TRBV6-5 and TRBJ2-7; D is perhaps TRBD2 (5 bases). The V end was cut by 8 bases, the J end by 2 bases, with 10 bases between. This CDR3 is built from 12 residues. Germline V gene lookup returns CDR1 MNHEY and CDR2 SVGAGI. The CDR3 DNA reads as TGTGCCAGCGCGAGTAGCGCCTACGAGCAGTACTTC. It translates to CASASSAYEQYF.

In DNA, the CDR3 is TGTGCCAGCAGTGACGTGGGGGCGCGGTACGAGCAGTACTTC. Its protein product is CASSDVGARYEQYF. The chain links TRBV6-5 to TRBJ2-7; tentative D call: TRBD1 (6 bases). CDR1 and CDR2 from the germline V gene are MNHEY and SVGAGI. The V and J ends lost 5 bases and 4 bases respectively, with 15 bases between them. The CDR3 totals 14 residues.

The V gene is TRBV19, the J gene TRBJ2-5, with a weak D call TRBD1 (6 bases). Trimming removed 8 bases from V and 3 bases from J, with 13 bases in between. The CDR3 is 13 residues long. Germline V gene sequence: CDR1 LNHDA, CDR2 SQIVND (reference sequence). The CDR3 loop is CASPRRTEETQYF. The CDR3 DNA sequence: TGTGCCAGTCCCAGGCGGACAGAAGAGACCCAGTACTTC.